Listed below are T cell receptor beta chains from one sample, sequenced in a study of T cell clonotyping in hematopoietic cell transplantation. Assay: immunoSEQ multiplex PCR; the TCRdb copy retains only in-frame clones and omits some. The sample has about 70,000 clones, 90% to 95% seen once. The source material was peripheral blood mononuclear cells. The receptors stem from a man aged 45-65 years in good health. Some clones in this sample may be carry-over from other donors' samples. Both conserved end residues are part of each CDR3. The D gene is left open where the match is weak. Size values are once, few and many counts, or a class for expanded clones, and some rows have none.

V gene: TRBV7-9; D gene: NA; J gene: TRBJ1-5; clone size: NA; CDR3 protein: CASSPDRYGLPQHF; CDR3 DNA: TGTGCCAGCAGCCCTGACAGGTATGGGTTGCCCCAGCATTTT
V gene: TRBV29-1; D gene: NA; J gene: TRBJ1-2; clone size: few; CDR3 protein: CSVSNGDYGYTF; CDR3 DNA: TGCAGCGTTTCAAACGGGGACTATGGCTACACCTTC
V gene: TRBV5-4; D gene: TRBD2; J gene: TRBJ2-7; clone size: NA; CDR3 protein: CASSRSGTRTYEQYF; CDR3 DNA: TGTGCCAGCAGCCGCTCGGGGACTAGGACCTACGAGCAGTACTTC
V gene: TRBV2; D gene: NA; J gene: TRBJ1-2; clone size: NA; CDR3 protein: CASSEASLSWDTF; CDR3 DNA: TGTGCCAGCAGTGAAGCGTCCCTTTCATGGGACACCTTC
V gene: TRBV28; D gene: NA; J gene: TRBJ2-7; clone size: NA; CDR3 protein: CASSSTGRSYEQYF; CDR3 DNA: TGTGCCAGCAGTTCGACAGGCCGCTCCTACGAGCAGTACTTC
V gene: TRBV11-1; D gene: NA; J gene: TRBJ1-2; clone size: NA; CDR3 protein: CASSFRGRPYGYTF; CDR3 DNA: TGTGCCAGCAGCTTCAGGGGACGGCCCTATGGCTACACCTTC
V gene: TRBV28; D gene: TRBD2; J gene: TRBJ2-7; clone size: once; CDR3 protein: CASTTAGVNAYEQYF; CDR3 DNA: TGTGCCAGCACCACTGCGGGGGTTAACGCCTACGAGCAGTACTTC
V gene: TRBV19; D gene: NA; J gene: TRBJ1-5; clone size: NA; CDR3 protein: CASSTYMDSNQPQHF; CDR3 DNA: TGTGCCAGTAGTACTTACATGGACAGCAATCAGCCCCAGCATTTT
V gene: TRBV7-2; D gene: TRBD1; J gene: TRBJ1-5; clone size: NA; CDR3 protein: CASSLGGTGGQPQHF; CDR3 DNA: TGTGCCAGCAGCTTAGGGGGTACAGGGGGCCAGCCCCAGCATTTT
V gene: TRBV6-1; D gene: TRBD1; J gene: TRBJ1-6; clone size: NA; CDR3 protein: CASSEGQGVGSYNSPLHF; CDR3 DNA: TGTGCCAGCAGTGAAGGACAGGGTGTCGGCTCCTATAATTCACCCCTCCACTTT
V gene: TRBV7-9; D gene: TRBD2; J gene: TRBJ2-3; clone size: NA; CDR3 protein: CASSPPDSGGGDTQYF; CDR3 DNA: TGTGCCAGCAGCCCACCCGATAGCGGGGGAGGGGATACGCAGTATTTT
V gene: TRBV11-2; D gene: NA; J gene: TRBJ2-5; clone size: NA; CDR3 protein: CASSLVGVSEGQETQYF; CDR3 DNA: TGTGCCAGCAGCTTAGTGGGGGTTAGCGAGGGCCAAGAGACCCAGTACTTC
V gene: TRBV7-6; D gene: TRBD1; J gene: TRBJ1-4; clone size: NA; CDR3 protein: CASSLRQGNEKLFF; CDR3 DNA: TGTGCCAGCAGCTTGAGACAGGGTAACGAAAAACTGTTTTTT
V gene: TRBV7-9; D gene: TRBD2; J gene: TRBJ2-3; clone size: NA; CDR3 protein: CASSWGGSGTDTQYF; CDR3 DNA: TGTGCCAGCAGCTGGGGGGGGAGCGGCACAGATACGCAGTATTTT
V gene: TRBV30; D gene: NA; J gene: TRBJ1-1; clone size: NA; CDR3 protein: CAWSRLPGNTEAFF; CDR3 DNA: TGTGCCTGGAGTCGGCTTCCAGGGAACACTGAAGCTTTCTTT
V gene: TRBV14; D gene: NA; J gene: TRBJ2-7; clone size: NA; CDR3 protein: CASSQNPAATYEQYF; CDR3 DNA: TGTGCCAGCAGCCAAAATCCAGCGGCCACCTACGAGCAGTACTTC
V gene: TRBV6-5; D gene: TRBD2; J gene: TRBJ2-1; clone size: NA; CDR3 protein: CASALAEGFNEQFF; CDR3 DNA: TGTGCCAGCGCTCTAGCGGAAGGATTCAATGAGCAGTTCTTC
V gene: TRBV15; D gene: NA; J gene: TRBJ1-5; clone size: NA; CDR3 protein: CATSKRATSNQPQHF; CDR3 DNA: TGTGCCACCAGCAAGCGGGCCACTAGCAATCAGCCCCAGCATTTT
V gene: TRBV7-2; D gene: NA; J gene: TRBJ2-7; clone size: NA; CDR3 protein: CASSSKRYEQYF; CDR3 DNA: TGTGCCAGCAGCTCCAAGAGGTACGAGCAGTACTTC
V gene: TRBV6-5; D gene: NA; J gene: TRBJ2-7; clone size: NA; CDR3 protein: CASRGRLVEQYF; CDR3 DNA: TGTGCCAGCAGGGGGAGACTCGTGGAGCAGTACTTC
V gene: TRBV19; D gene: NA; J gene: TRBJ1-2; clone size: NA; CDR3 protein: CASSITDNYGYTF; CDR3 DNA: TGTGCCAGTAGTATAACTGATAACTATGGCTACACCTTC
V gene: TRBV6-5; D gene: NA; J gene: TRBJ2-2; clone size: NA; CDR3 protein: CATGRGSLTGELFF; CDR3 DNA: TGTGCCACCGGGCGGGGTAGTCTCACCGGGGAGCTGTTTTTT
V gene: TRBV29-1; D gene: NA; J gene: TRBJ2-7; clone size: NA; CDR3 protein: CSARRDSYEQYF; CDR3 DNA: TGCAGCGCACGACGGGACTCCTACGAGCAGTACTTC
V gene: TRBV6-6; D gene: NA; J gene: TRBJ2-3; clone size: NA; CDR3 protein: CASSYPGGGTDTQYF; CDR3 DNA: TGTGCCAGCAGTTACCCAGGGGGAGGAACAGATACGCAGTATTTT
V gene: TRBV7-6; D gene: NA; J gene: TRBJ1-3; clone size: few; CDR3 protein: CASSSGTGNTIYF; CDR3 DNA: TGTGCCAGCAGCTCGGGGACTGGAAACACCATATATTTT
V gene: TRBV6-5; D gene: NA; J gene: TRBJ2-7; clone size: NA; CDR3 protein: CASRPTGIGEQYF; CDR3 DNA: TGTGCCAGCAGACCTACAGGGATCGGCGAGCAGTACTTC
V gene: TRBV27; D gene: NA; J gene: TRBJ2-7; clone size: NA; CDR3 protein: CASSLSVHSSYEQYF; CDR3 DNA: TGTGCCAGCAGTTTATCGGTCCATAGCTCCTACGAGCAGTACTTC
V gene: TRBV7-2; D gene: TRBD2; J gene: TRBJ2-1; clone size: NA; CDR3 protein: CASSLAGSGSYNEQFF; CDR3 DNA: TGTGCCAGCAGCTTAGCAGGTAGCGGGAGCTACAATGAGCAGTTCTTC
V gene: TRBV28; D gene: NA; J gene: TRBJ1-4; clone size: NA; CDR3 protein: CASRRQGRWDEKLFF; CDR3 DNA: TGTGCCAGTCGGCGGCAGGGGCGATGGGATGAAAAACTGTTTTTT
V gene: TRBV28; D gene: TRBD1; J gene: TRBJ1-5; clone size: NA; CDR3 protein: CATDRGSRNQPQHF; CDR3 DNA: TGTGCCACCGACAGGGGCAGTCGCAATCAGCCCCAGCATTTT
V gene: TRBV27; D gene: NA; J gene: TRBJ2-2; clone size: NA; CDR3 protein: CASSHDRDTGELFF; CDR3 DNA: TGTGCCAGCAGTCACGACCGGGACACCGGGGAGCTGTTTTTT
V gene: TRBV9; D gene: TRBD2; J gene: TRBJ2-3; clone size: NA; CDR3 protein: CASSVGLAGLGGDTQYF; CDR3 DNA: TGTGCCAGCAGCGTCGGACTAGCGGGATTAGGAGGAGATACGCAGTATTTT
V gene: TRBV5-1; D gene: NA; J gene: TRBJ2-3; clone size: NA; CDR3 protein: CASRPDGTDTQYF; CDR3 DNA: TGCGCCAGCAGGCCGGACGGCACAGATACGCAGTATTTT
V gene: TRBV28; D gene: NA; J gene: TRBJ1-1; clone size: NA; CDR3 protein: CASRAPGEITEAFF; CDR3 DNA: TGTGCCAGCAGAGCACCAGGGGAGATCACTGAAGCTTTCTTT
V gene: TRBV5-1; D gene: NA; J gene: TRBJ2-5; clone size: NA; CDR3 protein: CASSSDQIGTQYF; CDR3 DNA: TGCGCCAGCAGCTCAGACCAAATCGGGACCCAGTACTTC
V gene: TRBV6-5; D gene: NA; J gene: TRBJ2-5; clone size: NA; CDR3 protein: CASSRPQETQYF; CDR3 DNA: TGTGCCAGCAGCCGCCCTCAGGAGACCCAGTACTTC
V gene: TRBV19; D gene: NA; J gene: TRBJ1-5; clone size: NA; CDR3 protein: CASSTPYREIQPQHF; CDR3 DNA: TGTGCCAGTAGTACCCCATACAGGGAAATCCAGCCCCAGCATTTT
V gene: TRBV25-1; D gene: NA; J gene: TRBJ1-1; clone size: NA; CDR3 protein: CASSEQGWNTEAFF; CDR3 DNA: TGTGCCAGCAGTGAGCAGGGATGGAACACTGAAGCTTTCTTT
V gene: TRBV28; D gene: NA; J gene: TRBJ1-4; clone size: NA; CDR3 protein: CASRGGTNEKLFF; CDR3 DNA: TGTGCCAGCAGGGGTGGGACTAATGAAAAACTGTTTTTT